This T cell receptor beta chain originates from a study of metastatic and nonmetastatic thyroid tumors. Study-level background: Repertoire comparison spanned blood and tumor or nodule tissue of malignant and benign thyroid patients.

Per the original methods: Variation in CDR3 across clinicopathological groups served as the basis for constructing a distant-metastasis classifier in papillary thyroid cancer. With MiXCR, TCRdb reprocessed the PCR reads. The V and J calls reflect TCRdb's pipeline rather than the authors' work. This table holds about 41,000 clones, 28% found once. Study-level findings and limits: Benign nodules reportedly had significantly lower TCR beta diversity than malignant thyroid tumors in blood and tumor.

No treatment had been given to any patient before thyroid surgery. In its sample, this clone was seen many times. Its specificity is not known. From germline, CDR1 is DFQATT and CDR2 SNEGSKA (reference sequence). V shed 5 bases and J 5 bases; nucleotides not matched to a gene: 11. The CDR3 loop spans 15 amino acids. The sequenced sample consisted of blood. This TCR came from a male donor with papillary thyroid cancer or a benign thyroid nodule (not recorded which). Some clones in this sample may be carry-over from other donors' samples. The chain uses TRBV20-1 and TRBJ2-5, with TRBD1 matching over 10 bases. CDR3 in DNA: TGCAGTGCTGGGGACAGGGGTGGCTTGGCGGAGACCCAGTACTTC. This gives the protein CSAGDRGGLAETQYF.